This TCR beta chain stems from a study of tumor-infiltrating lymphocytes in primary liver carcinoma. Study-wide background: Productive TCRbeta read counts per sample ran from roughly 3.65 to 7.13 million and were similar across tissue types.

General study results and limits: The top-250-clone fraction was significantly higher in tumors than in blood (p = 0.039). For tumor-adjacent and tumor-blood pairs, overlap was less than that seen for tumor region pairs.

It was from about 19-30 mg of unsorted bulk tissue that RNA and DNA were co-extracted. All tumor specimens exceeded 85% viable tumor cells. Regarding this clonotype: What it binds is unknown.

A constant-region primer served to make TCR beta cDNA from roughly 460 ng total RNA. Nested multiplex PCR, run for three rounds with slightly modified ARM-PCR, yielded TCR beta libraries. MiXCR was run by TCRdb on the multiplex PCR reads, yielding one entry per CDR3 protein. The sample contains approximately 73,000 distinct CDR3 sequences, 71% of which appear only once. This sequence originates from a woman aged 55-70 years with primary liver carcinoma and hepatitis B virus infection. The material sequenced was liver tumor tissue from sampling region 4. As for subset: tumor region T4, right-lateral pole.

CDR3 bases: TGCAGCGTAACTCTGACAGGAAGCTCGTACGAGCAGTACTTC. The encoded protein is CSVTLTGSSYEQYF. The chain uses TRBV29-1 and TRBJ2-7, with D perhaps matching TRBD1 (6 bases). The CDR3 sequence is 14 residues long. The ends were cut back, 6 bases at V and 4 bases at J, with 19 bases in the middle. CDR1 and CDR2 (germline): SQVTM, ANQGSEA.